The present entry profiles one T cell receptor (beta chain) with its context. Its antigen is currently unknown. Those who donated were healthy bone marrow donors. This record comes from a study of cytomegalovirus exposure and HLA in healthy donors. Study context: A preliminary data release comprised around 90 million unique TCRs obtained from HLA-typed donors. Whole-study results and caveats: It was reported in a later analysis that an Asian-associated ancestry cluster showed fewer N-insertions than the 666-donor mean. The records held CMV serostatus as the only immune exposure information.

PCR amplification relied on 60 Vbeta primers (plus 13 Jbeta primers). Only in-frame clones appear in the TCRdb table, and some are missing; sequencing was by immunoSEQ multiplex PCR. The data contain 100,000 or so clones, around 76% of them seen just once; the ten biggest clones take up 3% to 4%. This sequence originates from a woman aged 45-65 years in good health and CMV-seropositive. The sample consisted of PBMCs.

This chain's CDR3 is CASSSGDEHGYTF. CDR3 nucleotide sequence: TGTGCCAGCAGCTCAGGGGACGAGCATGGCTACACCTTC. V gene TRBV6-5 combines with J gene TRBJ1-2; D is possibly TRBD1 (6 bases). This CDR3 has 13 residues. The germline CDR1 and CDR2 sequences are MNHEY and SVGAGI. The V end was cut by 6 bases, the J end by 6 bases, with 14 bases between.